The text below deals with one T cell receptor beta chain. No antigen is known for it. One end of the junction fails to match germline, which may point to a read error. This entry belongs to a study of hypomethylating agent response in myelodysplastic syndrome. Background on the study: Donors were myelodysplastic syndrome patients: 2 female, roughly ten male. Study-wide results and limits: Healthy controls were not age-matched to MDS patients, possibly affecting comparisons. After treatment, novel clonotypes emerged more in responders, contracted ones more in non-responders.

Libraries were prepared by immunoSEQ multiplex PCR; TCRdb keeps only in-frame clonotypes and omits some of them. The sample shows 7,000 or so clones, about 88% of them seen only once. CDR1 is SNHLY and CDR2 is FYNNEI in the germline V gene. This CDR3 has 15 amino acids. Here the sequenced sample was bone marrow, taken before or after starting hypomethylating agent treatment for myelodysplastic syndrome (not recorded which). V and J are TRBV2 and TRBJ2-3; no reliable D call. This clonotype was sampled from a human donor with myelodysplastic syndrome. The CDR3 region is CASTLGWAGTDMQYF. The DNA for the CDR3 is TGTGCCAGCACCCTAGGATGGGCAGGCACAGATATGCAGTATTTT.